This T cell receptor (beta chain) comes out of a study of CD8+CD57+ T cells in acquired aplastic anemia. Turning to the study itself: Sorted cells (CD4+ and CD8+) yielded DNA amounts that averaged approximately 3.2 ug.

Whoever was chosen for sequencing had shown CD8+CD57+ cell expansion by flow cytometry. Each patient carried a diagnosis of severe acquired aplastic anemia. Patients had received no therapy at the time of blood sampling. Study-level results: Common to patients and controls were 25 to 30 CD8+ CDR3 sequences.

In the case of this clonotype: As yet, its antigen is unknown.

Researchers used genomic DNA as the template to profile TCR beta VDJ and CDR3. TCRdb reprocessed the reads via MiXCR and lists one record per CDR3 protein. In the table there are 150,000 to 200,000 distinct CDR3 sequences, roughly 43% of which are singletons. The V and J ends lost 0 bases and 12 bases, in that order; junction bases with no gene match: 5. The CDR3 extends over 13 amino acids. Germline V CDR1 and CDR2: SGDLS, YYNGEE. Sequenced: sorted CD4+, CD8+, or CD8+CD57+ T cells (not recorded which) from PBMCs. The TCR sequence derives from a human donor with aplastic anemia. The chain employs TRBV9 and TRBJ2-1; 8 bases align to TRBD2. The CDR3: CASSVARAGGQFF. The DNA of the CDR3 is TGTGCCAGCAGCGTAGCTCGGGCGGGGGGGCAGTTCTTC. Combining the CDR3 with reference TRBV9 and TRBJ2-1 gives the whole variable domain DSGVTQTPKHLITATGQRVTLRCSPRSGDLSVYWYQQSLDQGLQFLIQYYNGEERAKGNILERFSAQQFPDLHSELNLSSLELGDSALYFCASSVARAGGQFFGPGTRLTVL.